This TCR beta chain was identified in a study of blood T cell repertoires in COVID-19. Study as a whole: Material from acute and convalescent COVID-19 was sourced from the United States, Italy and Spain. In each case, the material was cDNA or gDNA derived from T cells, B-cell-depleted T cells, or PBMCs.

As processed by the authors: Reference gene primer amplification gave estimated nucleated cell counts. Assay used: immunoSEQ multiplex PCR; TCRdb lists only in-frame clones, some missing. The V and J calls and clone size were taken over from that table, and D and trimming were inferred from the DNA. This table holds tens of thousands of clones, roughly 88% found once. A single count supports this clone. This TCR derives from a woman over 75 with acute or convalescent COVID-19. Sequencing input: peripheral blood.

DNA of the CDR3: TGCGCCAGCAGCTTAAGGACAGGGACTGAAGCTTTCTTT. It yields the protein CASSLRTGTEAFF. The gene calls are TRBV5-1 and TRBJ1-1; 8 nucleotides agree with TRBD1. The CDR3 totals 13 residues. The V and J ends lost 2 bases and 5 bases, in that order; junction bases with no gene match: 2. Looked up from germline, CDR1 is SGHRS and CDR2 is YFSETQ.